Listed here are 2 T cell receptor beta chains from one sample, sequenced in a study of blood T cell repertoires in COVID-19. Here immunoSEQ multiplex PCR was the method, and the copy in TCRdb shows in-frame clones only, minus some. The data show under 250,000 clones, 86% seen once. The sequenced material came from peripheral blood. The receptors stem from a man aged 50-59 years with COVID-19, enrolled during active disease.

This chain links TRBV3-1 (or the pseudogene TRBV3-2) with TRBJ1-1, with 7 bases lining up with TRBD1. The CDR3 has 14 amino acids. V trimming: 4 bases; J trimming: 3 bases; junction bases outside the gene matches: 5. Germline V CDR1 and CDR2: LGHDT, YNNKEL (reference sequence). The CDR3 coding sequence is TGTGCCAGCAGCCCACAGGGGTCGGACACTGAAGCTTTCTTT. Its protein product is CASSPQGSDTEAFF.

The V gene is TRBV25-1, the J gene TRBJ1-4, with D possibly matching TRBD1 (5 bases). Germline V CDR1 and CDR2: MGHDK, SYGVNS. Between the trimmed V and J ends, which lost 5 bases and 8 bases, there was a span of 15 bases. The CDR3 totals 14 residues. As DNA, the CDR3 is TGTGCCAGCAGTATGCAGGGCAGGGTGGAAAAACTGTTTTTT. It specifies CASSMQGRVEKLFF.